This is a list of T cell receptor beta chains from one sample in a study of T cell responses to AZD1222 COVID-19 vaccine. TCRdb's table, derived via immunoSEQ multiplex PCR, lists solely in-frame clones and lacks some. In the table there are some 130,000 clones, approximately 93% of which are singletons. Source: peripheral blood, taken on day 0 of AZD1222 vaccination. The receptors here all came from an adult in good health. Both conserved end residues are part of each CDR3. A D gene is named only where the DNA matches it firmly. Size is stated for part of the rows, as once, few or many counts, or as a class when the clone is expanded.

NA | NA | TRBJ1-4 | TRBV11-3 | TGTGCCAGGTCAAACCCTGGGGAAAAACTGTTTTTT | CARSNPGEKLFF
NA | NA | TRBJ1-3 | TRBV5-1 | TGCGCCAGCAGCTTGGGTGGAGACTCTGGAAACACCATATATTTT | CASSLGGDSGNTIYF
NA | TRBD1 | TRBJ1-2 | TRBV14 | TGTGCCAGCAGCTTACAGGGGGGGCTCTATGGCTACACCTTC | CASSLQGGLYGYTF
NA | TRBD2 | TRBJ2-7 | TRBV6-5 | TGTGCCAGCAGCCCGGGTGGGCCTAGCGGCTACGAGCAGTACTTC | CASSPGGPSGYEQYF
NA | TRBD1 | TRBJ1-6 | TRBV7-8 | TGTGCCAGCAGCTACGGACAGGGGGAATCACCCCTCCACTTT | CASSYGQGESPLHF
NA | NA | TRBJ1-2 | TRBV4-3 | TGCGCCAGCAGCCAGAGACAGGTCCTACCCTATGGCTACACCTTC | CASSQRQVLPYGYTF
NA | NA | TRBJ1-3 | TRBV7-2 | TGTGCCAGCAGCTTAGGTTGGGGTTGGTCTGGAAACACCATATATTTT | CASSLGWGWSGNTIYF
NA | TRBD2 | TRBJ2-5 | TRBV4-2 | TGTGCCAGCAGCCAAGAAGTAGCGGGAGAGATACAAGAGACCCAGTACTTC | CASSQEVAGEIQETQYF
NA | NA | TRBJ2-3 | TRBV15 | TGTGCCACCAGCAGAACTGGTCCCTCTAGCACAGATACGCAGTATTTT | CATSRTGPSSTDTQYF
NA | NA | TRBJ1-3 | TRBV6-5 | TGTGCCAGCAGTCTGACAGACTCTGGAAACACCATATATTTT | CASSLTDSGNTIYF
NA | NA | TRBJ1-2 | TRBV20-1 | TGCAGTGCGGGGGGGACTTATGGCTACACCTTC | CSAGGTYGYTF
NA | TRBD1 | TRBJ1-2 | TRBV30 | TGTGCCTGGATCCCGACCGGGACAGCCTATGGCTACACCTTC | CAWIPTGTAYGYTF
once | NA | TRBJ1-5 | TRBV2 | TGTGCCAGCAGTAACAGGGAATTCCGACAGCCCCAGCATTTT | CASSNREFRQPQHF
NA | TRBD1 | TRBJ1-4 | TRBV25-1 | TGTGCCAGCAGTGAGGCGGGGCAGGGGGTGAATGAAAAACTGTTTTTT | CASSEAGQGVNEKLFF
once | NA | TRBJ1-5 | TRBV11-2 | TGTGCCAGCAGCTGGGGCTGGGGAGGAAGCAATCAGCCCCAGCATTTT | CASSWGWGGSNQPQHF
once | NA | TRBJ1-1 | TRBV11-1 | TGTGCCAGCAGGACCGGGACCAGGAACACTGAAGCTTTCTTT | CASRTGTRNTEAFF
NA | TRBD1 | TRBJ2-7 | TRBV7-3 | TGTGCCAGCAGCTTAGACAGGGCCTCCTACGAGCAGTACTTC | CASSLDRASYEQYF
NA | NA | TRBJ1-2 | TRBV9 | TGTGCCAGCAGCATTCAGGGGTTCGGTAACTATGGCTACACCTTC | CASSIQGFGNYGYTF
NA | NA | TRBJ1-2 | TRBV2 | TGTGCCAGCAGTGAAGTTCAGAACTATGGCTACACCTTC | CASSEVQNYGYTF
NA | NA | TRBJ1-1 | TRBV6-5 | TGTGCCAGCAGTACGGGGGGGCGCGGCACTGAAGCTTTCTTT | CASSTGGRGTEAFF
NA | NA | TRBJ1-4 | TRBV7-2 | TGTGCCAGCAGCTTACTGGGGACGTCTAATGAAAAACTGTTTTTT | CASSLLGTSNEKLFF
once | NA | TRBJ1-4 | TRBV2 | TGTGCCAGCAGTCAATATATGACAGCAACTAATGAAAAACTGTTTTTT | CASSQYMTATNEKLFF
few | NA | TRBJ1-6 | TRBV11-2 | TGTGCCAGCAGCTTAAATGGTTCACCCCTCCACTTT | CASSLNGSPLHF
NA | NA | TRBJ1-2 | TRBV29-1 | TGCAGCGTTGGCGCCAGGGGCGAGGGTGGCTACACCTTC | CSVGARGEGGYTF
NA | NA | TRBJ1-1 | TRBV7-2 | TGTGCCAGCAGCTTAACCTCGAACACTGAAGCTTTCTTT | CASSLTSNTEAFF
NA | TRBD2 | TRBJ2-5 | TRBV19 | TGTGCCAGTAGTATAAGGCCTAGCGGGAGGGAGACCCAGTACTTC | CASSIRPSGRETQYF
NA | NA | TRBJ1-2 | TRBV5-4 | TGTGCCAGCAGCTTGAGGGGGGCCAGAGACTATGGCTACACCTTC | CASSLRGARDYGYTF
once | NA | TRBJ1-5 | TRBV7-2 | TGTGCCAGCAGCCCCGGACTGGGCAATCAGCCCCAGCATTTT | CASSPGLGNQPQHF
NA | TRBD1 | TRBJ1-4 | TRBV6-5 | TGTGCCAGCAGTTCCGCAGGGGGCGATAATGAAAAACTGTTTTTT | CASSSAGGDNEKLFF
NA | NA | TRBJ1-2 | TRBV28 | TGTGCCAGCAATACACCGGGACTAGAGGCCTCATGGGGTAACTATGGCTACACCTTC | CASNTPGLEASWGNYGYTF
NA | NA | TRBJ1-2 | TRBV18 | TGTGCCAGCTCAGTGTCGGAGACAAGCTATGGCTACACCTTC | CASSVSETSYGYTF
NA | NA | TRBJ1-5 | TRBV2 | TGTGCCAGCAGTGAGGGGAGTGCTAGGGATCAGCCCCAGCATTTT | CASSEGSARDQPQHF
NA | NA | TRBJ1-2 | TRBV15 | TGTGCCACCAGCAGAGATCTGAGACAGTCCTTTTATGGCTACACCTTC | CATSRDLRQSFYGYTF
once | TRBD2 | TRBJ2-7 | TRBV5-6 | TGTGCCAGCAGCTTCATCCGGGAGGGGGGATACGAGCAGTACTTC | CASSFIREGGYEQYF